These 18 T cell receptor beta chains originate from one sample sequenced in a study of neurological immune-mediated disorders. TCRdb re-called the 5' RACE reads with MiXCR, one entry per CDR3 protein. The sample contains 35,000 to 45,000 distinct CDR3 sequences, 14% of which appear only once. Sequenced input: PBMCs. These receptors all stem from a woman aged 50 to 65 with HTLV-1-associated myelopathy (HAM/TSP).

In its sample, this clonotype was seen many times. The rearrangement joins TRBV7-2 to TRBJ2-2; D might be TRBD1 or TRBD2, each matching 5 bases. Trimming removed 1 base from V and 7 bases from J, with 13 bases in between. The CDR3 length is 15 residues. CDR1 and CDR2 (germline): SGHTA, FQGNSA. The CDR3 loop is CASSLGTGLGGELFF. As DNA, the CDR3 is TGTGCCAGCAGCTTAGGAACAGGACTGGGCGGGGAGCTGTTTTTT.

This clonotype was counted many times. This chain's CDR3 is CASSPREGSNSPLHF. The CDR3 DNA sequence: TGTGCCAGCAGCCCTCGGGAGGGATCTAATTCACCCCTCCACTTT. The rearrangement uses TRBV3-1 and TRBJ1-6, with no clear D. This CDR3 has 15 residues. V lost 4 bases, J lost 6 bases, and 13 bases lay in between. From germline, CDR1 is LGHDT and CDR2 YNNKEL (reference sequence).

This clonotype was observed many times. The V and J genes are TRBV29-1 and TRBJ1-1; no reliable D call. The CDR3 runs 11 residues. The germline V gene has CDR1 SQVTM and CDR2 ANQGSEA. CDR3 region: CAGGIGTEAFF. Here the CDR3 DNA reads TGCGCGGGAGGGATAGGCACTGAAGCTTTCTTT.

This clonotype was picked up many times. The gene calls are TRBV6-6 and TRBJ1-2; TRBD1 might be the D (5 bases). V was shortened by 2 bases and J by 3 bases, with 22 bases between the two germline ends. Germline CDR1 reads MNHNY; CDR2 reads SVGAGI (reference sequence). This CDR3 contains 18 residues. CDR3: CASSYPPNGFRDDYGYTF. CDR3 sequence (DNA): TGTGCCAGCAGTTACCCCCCGAACGGTTTCAGGGATGACTATGGCTACACCTTC.

The rearrangement joins TRBV20-1 to TRBJ1-1, with a weak D call TRBD1 (6 bases). Between the trimmed V and J ends, which lost 3 bases and 0 bases, there was a span of 17 bases. The CDR3 length is 16 residues. Germline values: CDR1 DFQATT, CDR2 SNEGSKA (reference sequence). The CDR3 reads CSASFNGQSMNTEAFF. As DNA, the CDR3 is TGCAGTGCTAGTTTTAACGGACAGAGCATGAACACTGAAGCTTTCTTT.

This clonotype appeared many times. The gene calls are TRBV13 and TRBJ1-6; D unresolved. The germline V and J ends were trimmed by 5 bases and 0 bases, with 5 bases remaining between them. Germline CDR1 and CDR2: PRHDT and FYEKMQ (reference sequence). The CDR3 contains 14 residues. Here the CDR3 reads CASSPSSYNSPLHF. The CDR3 bases are TGTGCCAGCAGCCCGAGCTCCTATAATTCACCCCTCCACTTT.

This clonotype has at least ten counts. This rearrangement joins TRBV7-2 to TRBJ1-4; D call uncertain. V lost 5 bases, J lost 11 bases, and 21 bases lay in between. CDR1 is SGHTA, CDR2 FQGNSA, per germline. This CDR3 region has 15 residues. This CDR3 is CASSPGLGEPRKLFF. The DNA for the CDR3 is TGTGCCAGCAGCCCCGGCCTTGGGGAGCCACGTAAACTGTTTTTT.

This clonotype was seen many times. This rearrangement joins TRBV7-9 to TRBJ2-1; D may match TRBD1 or TRBD2 (5 bases each). The CDR3 has 15 residues. Per the germline V gene, CDR1 is SEHNR and CDR2 is FQNEAQ (reference sequence). Trimming shortened V by 4 bases and J by 1 base, and 11 bases separated the two germline ends. This CDR3 is CASSSGAKSYNEQFF. Here the CDR3 DNA reads TGTGCCAGCAGCTCCGGGGCCAAATCCTACAATGAGCAGTTCTTC.

Ten or more counts support this clonotype. The J gene is TRBJ2-5, the V gene TRBV20-1, with TRBD2 identical over 11 bases. Per germline, CDR1 DFQATT and CDR2 SNEGSKA (reference sequence). The junction had 6 bases not matched to a gene; V was cut back by 3 bases and J by 6 bases. The CDR3 consists of 14 residues. Here the CDR3 reads CSASTLAGGKTQYF. CDR3 DNA sequence: TGCAGTGCTAGTACGCTAGCGGGGGGAAAGACCCAGTACTTC.

The table lists this clonotype with many counts. V usage is TRBV7-2 and J usage is TRBJ2-3; 8 bases map to TRBD2. V shed 1 base and J 0 bases; nucleotides not matched to a gene: 3. The CDR3 covers 16 residues. CDR1 and CDR2 from the germline V gene are SGHTA and FQGNSA. This chain's CDR3 is CASSLGPSGSTDTQYF. CDR3 DNA: TGTGCCAGCAGCTTAGGGCCTAGCGGGAGCACAGATACGCAGTATTTT.

This clonotype showed up many times. The CDR3 sequence is CASSWEGQGNQPQHF. CDR3 DNA: TGTGCCAGCAGTTGGGAGGGACAGGGGAATCAGCCCCAGCATTTT. The chain links TRBV12-3 or TRBV12-4 to TRBJ1-5, with 10 positions matching TRBD1. The CDR3 totals 15 residues. Trimming cost V 4 bases and J 4 bases; bases outside gene matches: 4.

This clonotype was seen ten or more times. V gene TRBV6-5 combines with J gene TRBJ1-1, with D unclear. The germline gives CDR1 MNHEY, CDR2 SVGAGI. This CDR3 is 12 amino acids long. V was clipped by 6 bases and J by 6 bases, with 11 bases between them. CDR3 region: CASRRPSAEAFF. The CDR3 bases are TGTGCCAGCAGGAGACCAAGCGCTGAAGCTTTCTTT.

This clonotype has a count of ten or more. The chain links TRBV3-1 to TRBJ1-1, with TRBD1 matching 11 bases. The CDR3 is 14 amino acids. V dropped 2 bases and J dropped 5; count of bases not matched to a gene: 1. Germline CDR1 is LGHDT and CDR2 is YNNKEL (reference sequence). CDR3 coding DNA: TGTGCCAGCAGCCAAAGGGACAGGGGGACTGAAGCTTTCTTT. Amino acids: CASSQRDRGTEAFF.

This clonotype was counted many times. CDR3 DNA sequence: TGTGCCAGCAGCAAAGCCGGGACAGGGGGCCAGGGGGACACTGAAGCTTTCTTT. This codes for CASSKAGTGGQGDTEAFF. The genes are TRBV21-1 and TRBJ1-1; TRBD1, as called in the table, went unchecked against the DNA. TRBV21-1 is an annotated pseudogene. This CDR3 has 18 residues.

This clonotype was seen ten or more times. CDR3 in DNA: TGCGCCAGCAGCCAGATTACGACAGGGAAGGGCTACACCTTC. It encodes CASSQITTGKGYTF. The chain recombines TRBV4-1 with TRBJ1-2; the match to TRBD1 covers 7 bases. The V and J ends lost 3 bases and 8 bases, in that order; junction bases with no gene match: 9. Germline-derived CDR1 and CDR2 are MGHRA and YSYEKL. This CDR3 is 14 amino acids long.

This clonotype was found many times. V and J are TRBV7-3 and TRBJ2-1; D could derive from TRBD1 or TRBD2 (5 bases each). This CDR3 is built from 14 residues. V was shortened by 2 bases and J by 9 bases, with 14 bases between the two germline ends. CDR1 is SGHTA, CDR2 FQGTGA, per germline. CDR3 protein: CASSLFQGGGEQFF. CDR3 DNA sequence: TGTGCCAGCAGCTTATTTCAGGGTGGGGGTGAGCAGTTCTTC.

Regarding this clonotype: Since a much larger clone is just one base distant, this may be a read error. The chain joins TRBV12-3 or TRBV12-4 to TRBJ1-2; a weak D match, TRBD1 (5 bases). The CDR3 loop spans 15 amino acids. The CDR3 nucleotides read TGTTCCAGCAGTTCCCGTACGGGACGGAACTATGGCTACACCTTC. It encodes CSSSSRTGRNYGYTF.

J is TRBJ2-1 and V is TRBV29-1; D is unclear. Germline CDR1 reads SQVTM; CDR2 reads ANQGSEA. V lost 4 bases and J lost 0, with 13 bases in between. This CDR3 region has 15 residues. CDR3 in amino acids: CSVVNWASSYNEQFF. The DNA of the CDR3 is TGCAGCGTTGTAAACTGGGCGAGCTCCTACAATGAGCAGTTCTTC.